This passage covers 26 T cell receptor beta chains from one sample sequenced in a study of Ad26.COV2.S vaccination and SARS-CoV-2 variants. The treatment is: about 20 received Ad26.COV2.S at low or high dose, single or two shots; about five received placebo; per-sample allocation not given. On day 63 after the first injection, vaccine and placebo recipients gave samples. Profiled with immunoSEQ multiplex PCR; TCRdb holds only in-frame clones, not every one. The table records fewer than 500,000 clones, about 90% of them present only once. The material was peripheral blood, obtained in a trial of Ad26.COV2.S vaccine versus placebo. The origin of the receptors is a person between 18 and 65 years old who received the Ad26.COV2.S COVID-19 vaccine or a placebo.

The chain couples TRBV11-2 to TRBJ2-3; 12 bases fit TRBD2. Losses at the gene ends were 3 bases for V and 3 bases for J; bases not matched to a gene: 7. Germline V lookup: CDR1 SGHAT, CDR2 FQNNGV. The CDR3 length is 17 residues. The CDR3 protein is CASSLGTSGPSTDTQYF. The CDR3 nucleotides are TGTGCCAGCAGCTTGGGGACTAGCGGGCCTTCAACAGATACGCAGTATTTT.

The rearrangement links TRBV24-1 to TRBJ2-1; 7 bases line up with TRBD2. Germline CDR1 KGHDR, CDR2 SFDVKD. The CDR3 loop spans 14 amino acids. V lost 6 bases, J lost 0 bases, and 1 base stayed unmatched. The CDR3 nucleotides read TGTGCCACCAGTAGCGGGGCCTCCTACAATGAGCAGTTCTTC. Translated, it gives CATSSGASYNEQFF.

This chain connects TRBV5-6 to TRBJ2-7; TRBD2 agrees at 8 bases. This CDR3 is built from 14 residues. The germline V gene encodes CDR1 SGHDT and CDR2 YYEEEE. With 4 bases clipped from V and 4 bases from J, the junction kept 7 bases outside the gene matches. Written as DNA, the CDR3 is TGTGCCAGCAGCGGCAGAACTAGCGGTTACGAGCAGTACTTC. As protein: CASSGRTSGYEQYF.

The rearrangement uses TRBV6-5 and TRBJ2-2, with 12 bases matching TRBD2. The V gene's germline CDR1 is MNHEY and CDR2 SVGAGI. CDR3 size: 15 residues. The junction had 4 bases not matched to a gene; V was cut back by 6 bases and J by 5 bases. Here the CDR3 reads CASSLGLAGTGELFF. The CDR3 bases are TGTGCCAGCAGCCTCGGACTAGCGGGGACCGGGGAGCTGTTTTTT.

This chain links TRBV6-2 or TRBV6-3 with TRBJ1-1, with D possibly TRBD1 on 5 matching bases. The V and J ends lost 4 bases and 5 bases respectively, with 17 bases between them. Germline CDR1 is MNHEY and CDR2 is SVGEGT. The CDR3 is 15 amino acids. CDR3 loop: CASSSTQGLNTEAFF. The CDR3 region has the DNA TGTGCCAGCAGTTCCACCCAGGGACTTAATACTGAAGCTTTCTTT.

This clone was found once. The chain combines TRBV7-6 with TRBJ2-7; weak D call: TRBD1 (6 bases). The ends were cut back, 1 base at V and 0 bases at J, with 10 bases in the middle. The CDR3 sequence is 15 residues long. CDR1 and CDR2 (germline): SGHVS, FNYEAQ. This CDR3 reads CASSLEQGGSYEQYF. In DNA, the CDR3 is TGTGCCAGCAGCTTAGAACAGGGCGGCTCCTACGAGCAGTACTTC.

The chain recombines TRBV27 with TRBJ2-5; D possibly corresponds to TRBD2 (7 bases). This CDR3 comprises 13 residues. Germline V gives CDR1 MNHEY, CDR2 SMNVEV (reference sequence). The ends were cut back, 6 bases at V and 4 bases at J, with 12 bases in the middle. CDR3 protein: CASSGGPGETQYF. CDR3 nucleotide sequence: TGTGCCAGCAGCGGGGGGCCTGGAGAGACCCAGTACTTC.

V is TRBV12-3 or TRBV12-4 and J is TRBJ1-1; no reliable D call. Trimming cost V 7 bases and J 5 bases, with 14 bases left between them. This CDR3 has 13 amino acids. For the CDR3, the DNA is TGTGCCAGCATCGGGCCCTCTGAGACTGAAGCTTTCTTT. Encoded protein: CASIGPSETEAFF.

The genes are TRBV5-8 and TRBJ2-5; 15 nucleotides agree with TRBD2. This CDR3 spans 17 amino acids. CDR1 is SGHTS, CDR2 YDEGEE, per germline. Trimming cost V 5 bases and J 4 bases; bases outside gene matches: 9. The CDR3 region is CASRLRWTSGRGETQYF. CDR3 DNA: TGTGCCAGCAGATTGAGGTGGACTAGCGGGAGGGGAGAGACCCAGTACTTC.

The CDR3 region is CASSLASAEQYF. For the CDR3, the DNA is TGTGCCAGCAGCTTAGCGTCGGCTGAGCAGTACTTC. The gene calls are TRBV11-2 and TRBJ2-7; no clear D gene. Looked up from germline, CDR1 is SGHAT and CDR2 is FQNNGV. The CDR3 totals 12 residues. V was clipped by 1 base and J by 7 bases, with 8 bases between them. Variable domain in full (rest from reference TRBV11-2 and TRBJ2-7): EAGVAQSPRYKIIEKRQSVAFWCNPISGHATLYWYQQILGQGPKLLIQFQNNGVVDDSQLPKDRFSAERLKGVDSTLKIQPAKLEDSAVYLCASSLASAEQYFGPGTRLTVT.

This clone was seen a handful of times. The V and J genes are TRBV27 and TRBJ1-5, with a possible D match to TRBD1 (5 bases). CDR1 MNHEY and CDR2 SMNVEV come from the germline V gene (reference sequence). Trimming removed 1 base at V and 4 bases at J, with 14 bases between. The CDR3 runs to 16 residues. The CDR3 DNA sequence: TGTGCCAGCAGTTTATTTTACAGGAACCAGAATCAGCCCCAGCATTTT. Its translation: CASSLFYRNQNQPQHF.

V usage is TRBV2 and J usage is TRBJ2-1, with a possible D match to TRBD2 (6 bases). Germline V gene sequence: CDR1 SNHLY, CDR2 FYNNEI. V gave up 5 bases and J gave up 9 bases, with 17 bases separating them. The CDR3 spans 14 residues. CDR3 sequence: CASSTLARGGEQFF. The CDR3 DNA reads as TGTGCCAGCAGTACACTAGCCCGGGGCGGTGAGCAGTTCTTC.

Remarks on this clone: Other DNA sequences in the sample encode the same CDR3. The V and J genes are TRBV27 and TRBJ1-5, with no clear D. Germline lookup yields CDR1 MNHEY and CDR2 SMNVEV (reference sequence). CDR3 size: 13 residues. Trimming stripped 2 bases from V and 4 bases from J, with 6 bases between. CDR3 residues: CASSLGRNQPQHF. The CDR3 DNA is TGTGCCAGCAGTTTAGGAAGAAATCAGCCCCAGCATTTT.

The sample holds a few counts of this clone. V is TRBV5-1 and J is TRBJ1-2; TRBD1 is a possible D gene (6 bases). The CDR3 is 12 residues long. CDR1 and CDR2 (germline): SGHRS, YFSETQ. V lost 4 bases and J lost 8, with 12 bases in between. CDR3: CASSLRDTGYTF. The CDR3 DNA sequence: TGCGCCAGCAGCCTCCGGGACACCGGCTACACCTTC.

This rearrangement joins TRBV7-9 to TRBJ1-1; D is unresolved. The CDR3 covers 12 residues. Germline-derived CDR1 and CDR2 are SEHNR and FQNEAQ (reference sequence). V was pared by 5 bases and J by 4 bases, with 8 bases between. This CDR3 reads CASSGGGTEAFF. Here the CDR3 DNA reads TGTGCCAGCAGCGGAGGAGGCACTGAAGCTTTCTTT.

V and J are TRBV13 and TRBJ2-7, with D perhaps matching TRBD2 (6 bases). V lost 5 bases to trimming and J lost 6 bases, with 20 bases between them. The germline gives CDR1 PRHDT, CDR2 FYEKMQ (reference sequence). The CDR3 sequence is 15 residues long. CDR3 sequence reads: CASSPSLLGGREQYF. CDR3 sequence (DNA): TGTGCCAGCAGCCCCTCGCTATTGGGAGGTCGCGAGCAGTACTTC.

CDR3 DNA sequence: TGTGCCAGCAGCCAATCAGGGGGACACACCGGGGAGCTGTTTTTT. This translates into CASSQSGGHTGELFF. This chain uses TRBV7-2 with TRBJ2-2, with TRBD1 matching 7 bases. The V gene's germline CDR1 is SGHTA and CDR2 FQGNSA. V shed 5 bases and J 3 bases; nucleotides not matched to a gene: 6. This CDR3 has 15 amino acids.

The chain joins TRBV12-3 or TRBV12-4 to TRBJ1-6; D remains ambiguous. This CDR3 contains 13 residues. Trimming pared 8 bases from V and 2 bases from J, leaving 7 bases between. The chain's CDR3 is CASQGTYNSPLHF. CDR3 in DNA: TGTGCCAGCCAAGGGACCTATAATTCACCCCTCCACTTT.

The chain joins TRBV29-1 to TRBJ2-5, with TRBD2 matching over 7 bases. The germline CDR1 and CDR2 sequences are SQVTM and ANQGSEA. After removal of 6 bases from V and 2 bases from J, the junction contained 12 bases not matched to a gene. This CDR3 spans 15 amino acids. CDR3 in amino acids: CSVGPERGLQETQYF. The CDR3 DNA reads TGCAGCGTGGGGCCGGAGCGGGGATTACAAGAGACCCAGTACTTC. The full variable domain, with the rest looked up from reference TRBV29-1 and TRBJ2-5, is SAVISQKPSRDICQRGTSLTIQCQVDSQVTMMFWYRQQPGQSLTLIATANQGSEATYESGFVIDKFPISRPNLTFSTLTVSNMSPEDSSIYLCSVGPERGLQETQYFGPGTRLLVL.

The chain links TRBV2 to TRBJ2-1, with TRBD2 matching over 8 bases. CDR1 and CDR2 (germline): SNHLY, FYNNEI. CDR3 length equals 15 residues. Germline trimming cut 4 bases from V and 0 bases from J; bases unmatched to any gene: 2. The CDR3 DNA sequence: TGTGCCAGCAGTGGGCTAGCGGGCTCCTACAATGAGCAGTTCTTC. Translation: CASSGLAGSYNEQFF.

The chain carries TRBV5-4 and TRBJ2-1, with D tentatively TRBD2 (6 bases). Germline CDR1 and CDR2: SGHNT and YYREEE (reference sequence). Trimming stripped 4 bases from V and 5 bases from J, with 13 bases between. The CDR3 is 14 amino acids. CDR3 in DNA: TGTGCCAGCAGCCAACCAACTAGCCACAATGAGCAGTTCTTC. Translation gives CASSQPTSHNEQFF.

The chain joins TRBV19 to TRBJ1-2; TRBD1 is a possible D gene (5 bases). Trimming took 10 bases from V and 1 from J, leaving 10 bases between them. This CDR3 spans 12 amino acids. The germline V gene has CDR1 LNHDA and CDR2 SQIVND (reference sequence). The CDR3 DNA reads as TGTGCCACCCGGGGGAGTAACTATGGCTACACCTTC. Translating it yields CATRGSNYGYTF.

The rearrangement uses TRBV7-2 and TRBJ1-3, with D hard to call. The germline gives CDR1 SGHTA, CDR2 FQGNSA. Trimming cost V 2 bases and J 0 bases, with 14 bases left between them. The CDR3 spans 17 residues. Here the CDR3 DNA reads TGTGCCAGCAGCTTAATCAGCAATCGAAACTCTGGAAACACCATATATTTT. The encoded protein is CASSLISNRNSGNTIYF.

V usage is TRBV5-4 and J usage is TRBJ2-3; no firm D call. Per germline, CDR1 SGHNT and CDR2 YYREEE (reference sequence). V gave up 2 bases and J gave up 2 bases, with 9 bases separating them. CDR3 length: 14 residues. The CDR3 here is CASSFEQSTDTQYF. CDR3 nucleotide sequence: TGTGCCAGCAGCTTCGAACAATCCACAGATACGCAGTATTTT.

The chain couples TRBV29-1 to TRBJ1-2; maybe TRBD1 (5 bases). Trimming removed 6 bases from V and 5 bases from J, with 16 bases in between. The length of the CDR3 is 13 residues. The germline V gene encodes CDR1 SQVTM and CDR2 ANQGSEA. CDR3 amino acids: CSVGGTAVYGYTF. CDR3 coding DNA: TGCAGCGTGGGGGGGACGGCGGTTTATGGCTACACCTTC.

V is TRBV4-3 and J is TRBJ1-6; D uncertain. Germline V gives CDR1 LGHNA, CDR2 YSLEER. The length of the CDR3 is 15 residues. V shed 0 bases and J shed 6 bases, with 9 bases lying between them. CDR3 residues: CASSQDGLTNSPLHF. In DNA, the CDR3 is TGCGCCAGCAGCCAAGATGGCCTCACTAATTCACCCCTCCACTTT.